A single T cell receptor beta chain is shown here with its context. Per the study methods: Estimation of nucleated cell counts relied on the amplification of reference gene primers. Using immunoSEQ multiplex PCR, the repertoire was profiled, and TCRdb retains in-frame clones only, with some absent. The V and J calls and clone size were taken over from that table, and D and trimming were inferred from the DNA. The data show roughly 190,000 clones, approximately 83% seen once. This specimen belongs to a study of blood T cell repertoires in COVID-19. Study-wide background: Nucleic acid was either cDNA or gDNA, and it came from T cells, B-cell-depleted T cells, or PBMCs.

The CDR3 loop spans 16 amino acids. Trimming stripped 0 bases from V and 2 bases from J, with 14 bases between. Germline loops: CDR1 SGHDN, CDR2 FVKESK. The TCR originated in a human donor with acute or convalescent COVID-19. The donor label of this sample is uncertain. The material sequenced was peripheral blood. This rearrangement joins TRBV14 to TRBJ2-7; tentatively, D is TRBD2 (5 bases). CDR3 sequence: CASSQDRGWVPYEQYF. CDR3 sequence (DNA): TGTGCCAGCAGCCAAGATCGGGGATGGGTACCCTACGAGCAGTACTTC.